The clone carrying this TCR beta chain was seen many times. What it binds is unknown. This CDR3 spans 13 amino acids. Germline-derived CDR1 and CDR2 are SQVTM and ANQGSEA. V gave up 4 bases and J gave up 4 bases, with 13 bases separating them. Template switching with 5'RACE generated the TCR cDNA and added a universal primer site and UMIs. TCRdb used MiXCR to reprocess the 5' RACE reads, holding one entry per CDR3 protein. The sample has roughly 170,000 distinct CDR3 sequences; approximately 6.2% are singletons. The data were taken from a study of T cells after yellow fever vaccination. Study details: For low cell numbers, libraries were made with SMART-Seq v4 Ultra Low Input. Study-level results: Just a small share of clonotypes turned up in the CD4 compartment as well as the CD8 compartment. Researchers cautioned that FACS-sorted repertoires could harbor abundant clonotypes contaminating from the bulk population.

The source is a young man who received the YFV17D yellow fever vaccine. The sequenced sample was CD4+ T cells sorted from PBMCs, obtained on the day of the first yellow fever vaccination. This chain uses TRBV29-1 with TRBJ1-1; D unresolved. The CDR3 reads CSVGKSGGTEAFF. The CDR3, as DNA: TGCAGCGTTGGAAAGAGTGGCGGCACTGAAGCTTTCTTT. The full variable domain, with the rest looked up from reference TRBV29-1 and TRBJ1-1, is SAVISQKPSRDICQRGTSLTIQCQVDSQVTMMFWYRQQPGQSLTLIATANQGSEATYESGFVIDKFPISRPNLTFSTLTVSNMSPEDSSIYLCSVGKSGGTEAFFGQGTRLTVV.